This TCR beta chain was identified during a study of graft-versus-host responses after intestinal transplantation. Overall study: Transplant recipients had multivisceral, liver-intestinal, or isolated intestinal grafts.

TCRdb's copy holds only in-frame clones and misses some; the assay was immunoSEQ multiplex PCR. The repertoire includes 65,000 to 85,000 clones, more than 90% of them detected once, and roughly 6.7% sits in the top ten. About this clone: Its antigen is still unknown.

Study results and caveats: Recipient-marrow GvH clones were detected, some having first appeared in ileum or blood.

Germline V gene data show CDR1 as MGHRA and CDR2 as YSYEKL. Trimming cost V 1 base and J 5 bases, with 6 bases left between them. The CDR3 runs 13 residues. This sequence was found in a human patient who received an intestinal transplant, so some T cells may come from the graft donor. The gene calls are TRBV4-1 and TRBJ2-1, with a tentative D call TRBD2 (5 bases). Specimen: bone marrow, collected approximately 740 days after intestinal transplantation. The CDR3 loop reads CASSQVGNNEQFF. The CDR3 bases are TGCGCCAGCAGCCAAGTCGGGAACAATGAGCAGTTCTTC.